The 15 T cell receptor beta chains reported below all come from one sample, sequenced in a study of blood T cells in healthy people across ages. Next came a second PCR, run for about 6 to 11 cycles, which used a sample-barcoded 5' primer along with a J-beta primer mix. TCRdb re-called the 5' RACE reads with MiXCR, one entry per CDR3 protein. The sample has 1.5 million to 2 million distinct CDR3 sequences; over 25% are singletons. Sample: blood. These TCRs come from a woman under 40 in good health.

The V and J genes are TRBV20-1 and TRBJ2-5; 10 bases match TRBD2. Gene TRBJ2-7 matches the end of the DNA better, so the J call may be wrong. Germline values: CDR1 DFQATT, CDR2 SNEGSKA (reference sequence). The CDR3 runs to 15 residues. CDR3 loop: CSARSPSGSANEQYF. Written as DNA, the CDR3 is TGCAGTGCTAGATCGCCTAGCGGGAGTGCCAACGAGCAGTACTTC.

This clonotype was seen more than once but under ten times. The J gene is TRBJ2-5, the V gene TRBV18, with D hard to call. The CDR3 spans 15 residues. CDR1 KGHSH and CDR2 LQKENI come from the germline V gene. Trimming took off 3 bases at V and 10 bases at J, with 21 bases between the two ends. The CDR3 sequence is CASSPLHQDRRGQYF. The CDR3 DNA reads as TGTGCCAGCTCACCCCTTCATCAGGATCGCAGAGGCCAGTACTTC.

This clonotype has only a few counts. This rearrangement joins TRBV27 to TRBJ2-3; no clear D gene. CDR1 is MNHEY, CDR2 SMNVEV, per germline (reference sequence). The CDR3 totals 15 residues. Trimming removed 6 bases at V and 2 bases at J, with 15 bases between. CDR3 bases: TGTGCCAGCAGCCCGGACCCGGGCCCCACAGATACGCAGTATTTT. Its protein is CASSPDPGPTDTQYF.

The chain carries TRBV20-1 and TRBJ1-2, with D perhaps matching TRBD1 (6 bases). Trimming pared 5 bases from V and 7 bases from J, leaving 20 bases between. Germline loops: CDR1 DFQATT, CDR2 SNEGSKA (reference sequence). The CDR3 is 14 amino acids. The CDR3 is CSAPPGGGAGGYTF. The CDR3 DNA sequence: TGCAGTGCTCCCCCGGGGGGGGGCGCGGGTGGCTACACCTTC.

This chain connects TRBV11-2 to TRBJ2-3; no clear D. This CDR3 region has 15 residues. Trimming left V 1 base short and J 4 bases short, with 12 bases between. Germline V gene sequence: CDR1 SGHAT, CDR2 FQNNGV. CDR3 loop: CASSLGTTLADTQYF. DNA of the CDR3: TGTGCCAGCAGCTTAGGGACCACCCTGGCAGATACGCAGTATTTT.

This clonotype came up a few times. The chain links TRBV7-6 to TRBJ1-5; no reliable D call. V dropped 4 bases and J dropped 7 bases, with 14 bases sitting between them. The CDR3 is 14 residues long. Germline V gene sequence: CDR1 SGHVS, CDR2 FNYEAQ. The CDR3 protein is CASSSWPLGQPQHF. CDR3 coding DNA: TGTGCCAGCAGCTCCTGGCCCTTAGGGCAGCCCCAGCATTTT.

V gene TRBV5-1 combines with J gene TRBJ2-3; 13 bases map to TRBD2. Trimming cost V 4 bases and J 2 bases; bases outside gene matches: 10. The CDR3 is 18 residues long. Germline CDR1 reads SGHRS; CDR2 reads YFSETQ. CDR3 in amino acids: CASSVSGTSGEFTDTQYF. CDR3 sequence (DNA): TGCGCCAGCAGCGTCTCCGGGACTAGCGGGGAATTCACAGATACGCAGTATTTT.

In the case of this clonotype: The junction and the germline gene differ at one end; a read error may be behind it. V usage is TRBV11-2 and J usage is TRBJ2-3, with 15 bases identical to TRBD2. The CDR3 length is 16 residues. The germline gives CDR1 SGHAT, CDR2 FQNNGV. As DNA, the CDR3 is TGTGCCAGCAGCCCGCGGACTAGCGGGGGGGGAGATGCGCAGTATTTT. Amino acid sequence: CASSPRTSGGGDAQYF.

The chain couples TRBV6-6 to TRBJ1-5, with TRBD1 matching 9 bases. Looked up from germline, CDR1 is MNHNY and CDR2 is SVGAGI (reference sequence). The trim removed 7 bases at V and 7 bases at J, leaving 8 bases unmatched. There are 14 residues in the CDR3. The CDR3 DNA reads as TGTGCCAGCACCAACGGGGACAGGGACCAGCCCCAGCATTTT. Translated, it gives CASTNGDRDQPQHF.

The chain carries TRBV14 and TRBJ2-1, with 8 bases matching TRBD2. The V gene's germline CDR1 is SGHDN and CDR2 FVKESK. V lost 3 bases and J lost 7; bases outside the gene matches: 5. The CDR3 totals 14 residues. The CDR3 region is CASSQIGGGNEQFF. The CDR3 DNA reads TGTGCCAGCAGCCAGATCGGGGGGGGGAATGAGCAGTTCTTC. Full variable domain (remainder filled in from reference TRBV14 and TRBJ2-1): EAGVTQFPSHSVIEKGQTVTLRCDPISGHDNLYWYRRVMGKEIKFLLHFVKESKQDESGMPNNRFLAERTGGTYSTLKVQPAELEDSGVYFCASSQIGGGNEQFFGPGTRLTVL.

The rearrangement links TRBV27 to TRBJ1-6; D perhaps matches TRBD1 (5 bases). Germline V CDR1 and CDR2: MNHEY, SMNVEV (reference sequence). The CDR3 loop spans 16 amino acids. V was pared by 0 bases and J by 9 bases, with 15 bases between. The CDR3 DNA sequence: TGTGCCAGCAGTTTATCACAACAGGAGCTTGGTTCACCCCTCCACTTT. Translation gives CASSLSQQELGSPLHF.

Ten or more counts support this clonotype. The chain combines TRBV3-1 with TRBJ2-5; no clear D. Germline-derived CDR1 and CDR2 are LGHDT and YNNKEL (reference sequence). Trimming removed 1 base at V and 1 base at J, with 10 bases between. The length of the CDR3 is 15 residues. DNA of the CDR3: TGTGCCAGCAGCCAAGCATTCGGCGGCCAAGAGACCCAGTACTTC. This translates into CASSQAFGGQETQYF.

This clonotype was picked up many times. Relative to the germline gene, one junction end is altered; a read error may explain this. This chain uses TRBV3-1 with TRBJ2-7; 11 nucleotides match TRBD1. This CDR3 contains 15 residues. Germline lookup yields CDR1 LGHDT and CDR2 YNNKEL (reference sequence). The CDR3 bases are TGCGCCAGCAGCCAAGCCGGGACAGGGGGTCACGAGCAGTACTTC. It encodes CASSQAGTGGHEQYF.

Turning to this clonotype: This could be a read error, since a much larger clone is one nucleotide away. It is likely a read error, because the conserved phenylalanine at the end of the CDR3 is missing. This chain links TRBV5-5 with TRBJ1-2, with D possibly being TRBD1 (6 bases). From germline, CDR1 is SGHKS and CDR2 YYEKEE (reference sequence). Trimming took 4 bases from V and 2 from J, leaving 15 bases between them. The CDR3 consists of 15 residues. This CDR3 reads CASSQTGTPNYGYTC. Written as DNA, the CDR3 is TGTGCCAGCAGCCAAACCGGGACACCAAACTATGGCTACACCTGC.

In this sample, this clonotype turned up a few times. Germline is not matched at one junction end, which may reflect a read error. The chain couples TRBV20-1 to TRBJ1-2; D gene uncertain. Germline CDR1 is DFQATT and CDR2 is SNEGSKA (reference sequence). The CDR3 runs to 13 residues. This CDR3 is CSAYGRNNYDYTF. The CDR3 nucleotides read TGCAGTGCCTACGGGAGAAATAACTATGACTACACCTTC.